A single sample gave rise to the 19 T cell receptor beta chains below, sequenced in a study of cytomegalovirus exposure and HLA in healthy donors. Libraries were prepared by immunoSEQ multiplex PCR; TCRdb keeps only in-frame clonotypes and omits some of them. Found here are 150,000 to 200,000 clones, 85% of them singletons; the top ten hold around a sixth. Sequencing was carried out using PBMCs. These receptor sequences come from a man aged 18-30 years in good health and CMV-seropositive.

This clone appeared a few times. The chain has TRBV28 and TRBJ1-3, with 7 bases aligning to TRBD1. Germline CDR1 MDHEN, CDR2 SYDVKM. V gave up 5 bases and J gave up 0 bases; unmatched junction bases: 4. This CDR3 spans 15 amino acids. Written as DNA, the CDR3 is TGTGCCAGCAGTCGCGCAGGGGGCTCTGGAAACACCATATATTTT. Its translation is CASSRAGGSGNTIYF.

This clone was detected only once. The chain couples TRBV19 to TRBJ2-7, with TRBD2 identical over 10 bases. V lost 6 bases to trimming and J lost 3 bases; unmatched junction nucleotides: 5. CDR1 and CDR2 (germline): LNHDA, SQIVND (reference sequence). The CDR3 runs 14 residues. In DNA form, the CDR3 reads TGTGCCAGTAGCCCTAGCGGGAGCATCTACGAGCAGTACTTC. Translating gives CASSPSGSIYEQYF.

The chain employs TRBV28 and TRBJ2-5; D call uncertain. Germline CDR1 is MDHEN and CDR2 is SYDVKM. V lost 4 bases to trimming and J lost 1 base, with 10 bases between them. The CDR3 loop spans 14 amino acids. The CDR3 DNA reads as TGTGCCAGCAGTTCCCTTGGCGGCCAAGAGACCCAGTACTTC. It specifies CASSSLGGQETQYF.

This chain connects TRBV28 to TRBJ2-5; possibly TRBD2 for D (5 bases). With 7 bases removed from V and 5 bases from J, the gap between germline ends came to 14 bases. The CDR3 loop spans 13 amino acids. The germline V gene has CDR1 MDHEN and CDR2 SYDVKM. The CDR3 loop reads CASKEAAWETQYF. The CDR3 nucleotides are TGTGCCAGCAAGGAGGCAGCCTGGGAGACCCAGTACTTC.

This clone appeared once. The V and J genes are TRBV19 and TRBJ1-5; 8 nucleotides line up with TRBD1. After removal of 4 bases from V and 0 bases from J, the junction contained 14 bases not matched to a gene. The germline V gene has CDR1 LNHDA and CDR2 SQIVND (reference sequence). CDR3 length: 19 amino acids. Written as DNA, the CDR3 is TGTGCCAGTAGTACCCGACAGGGGTGGGTGTCTAATAGCAATCAGCCCCAGCATTTT. This gives the protein CASSTRQGWVSNSNQPQHF.

This chain connects TRBV7-8 to TRBJ1-6; tentatively, D is TRBD1 (5 bases). CDR1 SGHVS and CDR2 FQNEAQ come from the germline V gene. This CDR3 comprises 15 residues. The germline V and J ends were trimmed by 0 bases and 7 bases, with 10 bases remaining between them. CDR3 coding DNA: TGTGCCAGCAGCTTAGCCGGCGGGGGGAATTCACCCCTCCACTTT. Translating gives CASSLAGGGNSPLHF.

The rearrangement links TRBV11-2 to TRBJ2-1; 8 nucleotides match TRBD1. This CDR3 contains 15 residues. Trimming removed 8 bases from V and 5 bases from J; junction bases left unmatched: 11. CDR1 is SGHAT and CDR2 is FQNNGV in the germline V gene. CDR3 nucleotide sequence: TGTGCCAGCGGCACCGGGACAGGATCTAACAATGAGCAGTTCTTC. It codes for CASGTGTGSNNEQFF.

This clone was seen only once. The chain's CDR3 is CASSPTGTSGFYEQYF. Written as DNA, the CDR3 is TGTGCCAGCAGTCCCACCGGGACTAGCGGATTCTACGAGCAGTACTTC. V is TRBV7-3 and J is TRBJ2-7; 11 bases match TRBD2. Germline lookup yields CDR1 SGHTA and CDR2 FQGTGA. The CDR3 is 16 residues long. V trimming: 6 bases; J trimming: 3 bases; junction bases outside the gene matches: 10.

This chain uses TRBV4-1 with TRBJ2-7; D possibly corresponds to TRBD1 (5 bases). CDR3 length: 15 amino acids. Germline V gene data show CDR1 as MGHRA and CDR2 as YSYEKL. V dropped 0 bases and J dropped 0 bases, with 9 bases sitting between them. The CDR3 DNA reads as TGCGCCAGCAGCCAAGATGACAGAAGCTCCTACGAGCAGTACTTC. It yields the protein CASSQDDRSSYEQYF.

The rearrangement uses TRBV5-1 and TRBJ2-1; 9 nucleotides agree with TRBD1. With V trimmed by 2 bases and J by 4 bases, 7 bases remained unmatched. CDR1 is SGHRS and CDR2 is YFSETQ in the germline V gene. The CDR3 consists of 16 residues. Written as DNA, the CDR3 is TGCGCCAGCAGCTTTACCGGGACAGGGTCTTACAATGAGCAGTTCTTC. Translated: CASSFTGTGSYNEQFF.

This chain joins TRBV9 and TRBJ2-5; TRBD2 is a possible D gene (5 bases). V lost 3 bases and J 5 bases, leaving 14 bases between the germline ends. In germline, CDR1 is SGDLS, CDR2 YYNGEE. This CDR3 has 14 residues. Here the CDR3 DNA reads TGTGCCAGCAGCGATACTAGTGCGGAGGAGACCCAGTACTTC. Encoded protein: CASSDTSAEETQYF.

The rearrangement links TRBV6-6 to TRBJ2-1; D might be TRBD1 (6 bases). The CDR3 has 16 residues. V gave up 4 bases and J gave up 4 bases, with 17 bases separating them. The germline V gene has CDR1 MNHNY and CDR2 SVGAGI (reference sequence). CDR3 residues: CASSSPGQGNYNEQFF. CDR3 in DNA: TGTGCCAGCAGTTCTCCGGGACAAGGAAATTACAATGAGCAGTTCTTC.

This chain uses TRBV28 with TRBJ2-2, with 8 bases identical to TRBD1. Germline values: CDR1 MDHEN, CDR2 SYDVKM. The CDR3 extends over 14 amino acids. The V gene end was trimmed by 7 bases and the J gene end by 0 bases; junction bases not matched to a gene: 1. The CDR3 DNA reads as TGTGCCAGCAAGGACAGGGCGAACACCGGGGAGCTGTTTTTT. As protein: CASKDRANTGELFF. Complete variable domain (other parts from reference TRBV28 and TRBJ2-2): DVKVTQSSRYLVKRTGEKVFLECVQDMDHENMFWYRQDPGLGLRLIYFSYDVKMKEKGDIPEGYSVSREKKERFSLILESASTNQTSMYLCASKDRANTGELFFGEGSRLTVL.

The chain combines TRBV29-1 with TRBJ2-7; D gene uncertain. V was trimmed by 7 bases and J by 3 bases, leaving 10 bases between them. The CDR3 is 11 residues long. Germline assignment: CDR1 SQVTM and CDR2 ANQGSEA. CDR3 DNA: TGCAGCGCCCGGGTCGACTACGAGCAGTACTTC. It specifies CSARVDYEQYF.

This rearrangement joins TRBV9 to TRBJ2-5, with D perhaps matching TRBD2 (5 bases). Germline CDR1 and CDR2: SGDLS and YYNGEE. The CDR3 contains 12 residues. V was pared by 3 bases and J by 5 bases, with 8 bases between. CDR3 in amino acids: CASSEPGETQYF. Written as DNA, the CDR3 is TGTGCCAGCAGCGAACCGGGGGAGACCCAGTACTTC.

This chain connects TRBV12-5 to TRBJ1-2, with D perhaps TRBD1 (5 bases). V lost 6 bases to trimming and J lost 4 bases, with 12 bases between them. CDR3 length equals 13 residues. Germline lookup yields CDR1 LGHNT and CDR2 FRNRAP. DNA of the CDR3: TGTGCTAGTGGCCCACGGGGGTCCTATGGCTACACCTTC. Translation: CASGPRGSYGYTF.

J is TRBJ1-1 and V is TRBV5-1; TRBD1 aligns across 7 bases. Germline-derived CDR1 and CDR2 are SGHRS and YFSETQ. V trimming: 4 bases; J trimming: 6 bases; junction bases outside the gene matches: 6. The CDR3 contains 13 residues. CDR3 in DNA: TGCGCCAGCAGCGCCACAGGGGACGCTGAAGCTTTCTTT. Translation: CASSATGDAEAFF.

The chain has TRBV27 and TRBJ2-7; D perhaps matches TRBD1 (5 bases). Germline CDR1 and CDR2: MNHEY and SMNVEV (reference sequence). CDR3 size: 14 residues. The V gene lost 5 bases and the J gene lost 4 bases, with 15 bases spanning the gap. DNA for the CDR3: TGTGCCAGCAGTACCCACGGACAAACTTACGAGCAGTACTTC. Its translation is CASSTHGQTYEQYF.

CDR3 protein: CASSATTGGVDTGELFF. In DNA form, the CDR3 reads TGTGCCAGCAGCGCAACGACAGGGGGCGTCGACACCGGGGAGCTGTTTTTT. This chain joins TRBV13 and TRBJ2-2; 10 bases are shared with TRBD1. The CDR3 sequence is 17 residues long. V gave up 5 bases and J gave up 3 bases; unmatched junction bases: 9. CDR1 and CDR2 from the germline V gene are PRHDT and FYEKMQ (reference sequence).